The clone carrying this T cell receptor beta chain was counted many times. Its antigen is currently unknown. This entry belongs to a study of early T cells in non-severe SARS-CoV-2 infection. Study context: The input, bulk RNA from unsorted whole blood, was sequenced, and chains were unpaired.

Per germline, CDR1 DFQATT and CDR2 SNEGSKA (reference sequence). The CDR3 is 15 residues long. The J segment lost 5 bases and the V segment lost 3 bases, leaving 7 bases of the junction unmatched. Individual cDNA molecules received unique molecular identifiers during library preparation. Via MiXCR, TCRdb re-called the 5' RACE reads, giving one row per CDR3 protein. The sample consists of around 94,000 distinct CDR3 sequences, under 15% of them appearing once. Findings and limits, study-wide: VDJdb matching skewed toward anti-spike CD8 responses, missing private and CD4 specificities.

The specimen was whole blood. This TCR derives from an adult who was a healthcare worker with PCR-confirmed SARS-CoV-2 infection or an uninfected control (not recorded which). The V gene is TRBV20-1, the J gene TRBJ2-3, with 11 bases fitting TRBD2. The CDR3 coding sequence is TGCAGTGCTAGCCTTAGCGGGAGGGCCGGAGATACGCAGTATTTT. Amino acids: CSASLSGRAGDTQYF.